This TCR beta chain was captured in a study of response to subunit inactivated influenza vaccine. Per the germline V gene, CDR1 is MNHEY and CDR2 is SMNVEV (reference sequence). With V trimmed by 6 bases and J by 3 bases, 16 bases remained unmatched. There are 17 residues in the CDR3. TCRdb redid the calling of the RT-PCR reads with MiXCR, one entry per CDR3 protein. The data contain roughly 550,000 distinct CDR3 sequences, under 25% of them singletons. These sequences were also reported in another study, on T cells expressing NK-cell markers. From that second work: As the method of synthesis, 5'RACE template switching with UMIs yielded TCR beta cDNA. Several experiments confined sorting to alpha-beta TCR T cells with an anti-gamma-delta TCR antibody. NKG2C+ dominant clonotype frequencies in 5 or 6 donors were about 1.0-7.5% of CD8+ T cells. Leadership of the CD3+CD56-NKG2C+ fraction also belonged to these clonotypes in several donors. HCMV specificity of the expanded NKG2C+ T cell clones was not established.

The receptor comes from a man between 45 and 60 years old who received an inactivated influenza vaccine. This chain connects TRBV27 to TRBJ2-7; the match to TRBD1 covers 8 bases. The sample was CD4+ T cells sorted from PBMCs, taken roughly 13 days after vaccination. DNA of the CDR3: TGTGCCAGCAGCCGGGGTGGACAGGGCTTGACTATCTACGAGCAGTACTTC. Amino acid sequence: CASSRGGQGLTIYEQYF.